This TCR beta chain was found in a study of shared clonotypes between healthy human individuals. Each subset's genomic DNA was shared equally among a number of immunoSEQ plates. Produced via immunoSEQ multiplex PCR; TCRdb's table is partial and in-frame only. The data show 850,000 to 1,200,000 clones, with approximately 76% seen just once and about 1.4% held by the top ten. Investigators divided CD4+ cells into CD45RA+ naive and CD45RA-negative memory subsets. Per germline, CDR1 ENHRY and CDR2 SYGVKD. CDR3 length equals 17 residues. The junction had 7 bases not matched to a gene; V was cut back by 2 bases and J by 5 bases. Study-wide results and caveats: Although depth was large, rarefaction showed that sequencing of the sorted subsets was incomplete. The naive CD4 repertoires of a handful of donors were compared, and approximately 5% of clonotypes were shared.

As for this clone: Its antigen is unknown.

Sequenced sample: memory CD4+ T cells sorted from blood. Sample subset: CD45RA-negative fraction. The TCR sequence derives from a man aged 18-30 years in good health. The rearrangement joins TRBV10-3 to TRBJ2-2; TRBD1 matches at 11 bases. CDR3 bases: TGTGCCATCAGTGAGCGAGGACAGGGGGCGGGAACCGGGGAGCTGTTTTTT. This sequence encodes CAISERGQGAGTGELFF.